This record looks at one T cell receptor (beta chain) sequence and its context. Its antigen is not identified. The record originates from a study of T cell responses to AZD1222 COVID-19 vaccine. Across the study: Analysis merged second doses at about 4 or about 12 weeks.

TCRdb's copy holds only in-frame clones and misses some; the assay was immunoSEQ multiplex PCR. The table includes 140,000 to 150,000 clones, over 90% detected once. General study results and limits: At baseline, just five or six AZD1222 recipients tested seropositive. Repertoire collection took place solely once the T cell response had peaked. Rises in breadth and depth of Spike-specific TCRs came after two AZD1222 doses.

The CDR3 contains 15 residues. The V gene's germline CDR1 is SGHVS and CDR2 FQNEAQ. The V and J ends lost 5 bases and 5 bases, in that order; junction bases with no gene match: 6. The J gene is TRBJ2-2, the V gene TRBV7-8, with 9 bases matching TRBD1. The sequence derives from an adult in good health. This material consisted of peripheral blood, taken on day 0 of AZD1222 vaccination. CDR3 region: CASSITGGETGELFF. CDR3 sequence (DNA): TGTGCCAGCAGCATAACAGGGGGCGAGACCGGGGAGCTGTTTTTT.